This T cell receptor beta chain was sequenced during a study of CD8 T cells in ankylosing spondylitis. Making use of molecular barcodes, quantitative 5'-RACE generated TCR beta libraries. TCRdb fed the 5' RACE reads into MiXCR, producing one record per CDR3 protein. The sample has about 130,000 distinct CDR3 sequences; 11% are singletons. This clonotype was counted ten times or more. Antigen: not known. The CDR3 length is 13 residues. CDR1 SEHNR and CDR2 FQNEAQ come from the germline V gene (reference sequence). V was clipped by 1 base and J by 9 bases, with 10 bases between them. General study findings and limits: Matched synovial fluid from ankylosing spondylitis patients was reported to be enriched for disease-linked clones. Relatively rare in peripheral blood, disease-linked clones were also CD8+. A TCR beta motif of 7 to 9 highly homologous variants seemed to mark ankylosing spondylitis blood.

Sequencing input: blood, either unsorted or a sorted T cell fraction (not recorded which). This sequence was found in a female donor with ankylosing spondylitis or in good health (not recorded which). The V call is TRBV7-9, the J call TRBJ2-1, with D possibly TRBD2 on 5 matching bases. CDR3 region: CASSLDWTPEQFF. The DNA of the CDR3 is TGTGCCAGCAGCTTAGATTGGACTCCTGAGCAGTTCTTC.